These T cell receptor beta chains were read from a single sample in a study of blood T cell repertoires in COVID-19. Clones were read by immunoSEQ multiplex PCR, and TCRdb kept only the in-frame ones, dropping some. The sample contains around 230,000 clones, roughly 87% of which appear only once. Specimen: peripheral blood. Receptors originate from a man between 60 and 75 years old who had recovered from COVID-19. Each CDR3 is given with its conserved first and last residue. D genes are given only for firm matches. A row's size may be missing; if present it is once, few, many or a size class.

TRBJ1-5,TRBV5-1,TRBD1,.,CASSLTGQGTQPQHF,TGCGCCAGCAGCTTGACCGGACAGGGGACTCAGCCCCAGCATTTT
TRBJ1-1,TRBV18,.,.,CASTLNQRTIEAFF,TGTGCCAGCACACTCAACCAGAGGACTATTGAAGCTTTCTTT
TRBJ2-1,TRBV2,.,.,CASRIRQTAYNEQFF,TGTGCCAGCCGGATTCGACAGACGGCCTACAATGAGCAGTTCTTC
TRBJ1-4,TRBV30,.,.,CAWSKPPNEKLFF,TGTGCCTGGAGTAAGCCACCTAATGAAAAACTGTTTTTT
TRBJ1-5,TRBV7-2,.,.,CASSLGAPSNQPQHF,TGTGCCAGCAGCTTAGGGGCCCCTAGCAATCAGCCCCAGCATTTT
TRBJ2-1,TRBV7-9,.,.,CASSLGAYNEQFF,TGTGCCAGCAGCCTCGGTGCCTACAATGAGCAGTTCTTC
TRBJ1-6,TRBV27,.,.,CASSLKQGSSYNSPLHF,TGTGCCAGCAGTTTAAAGCAGGGGAGCTCCTATAATTCACCCCTCCACTTT
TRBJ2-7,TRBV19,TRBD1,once,CASSTWTGGRYEQYF,TGTGCCAGTAGTACATGGACAGGGGGCCGGTACGAGCAGTACTTC
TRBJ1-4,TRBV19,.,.,CASSNRGTEKLFF,TGTGCCAGTAGCAACCGGGGTACCGAAAAACTGTTTTTT
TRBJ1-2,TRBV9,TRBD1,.,CASSPDRGYGYTF,TGTGCCAGCAGCCCGGACAGGGGCTATGGCTACACCTTC
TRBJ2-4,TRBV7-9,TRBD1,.,CASSIRDSPQNIQYF,TGTGCCAGCAGCATACGGGACAGCCCCCAAAACATTCAGTACTTC
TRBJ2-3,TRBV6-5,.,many,CAASDGHYTDTQYF,TGTGCCGCCTCTGATGGACACTACACAGATACGCAGTATTTT
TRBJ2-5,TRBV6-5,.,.,CASSYSRDERAETQYF,TGTGCCAGCAGTTACTCCAGGGATGAGCGTGCGGAGACCCAGTACTTC
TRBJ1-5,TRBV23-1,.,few,CASSQAFRGNQPQHF,TGCGCCAGCAGTCAGGCTTTCCGGGGCAATCAGCCCCAGCATTTT
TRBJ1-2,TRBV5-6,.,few,CASSLILIAPGDGYTF,TGTGCCAGCAGCTTGATTTTGATCGCGCCCGGAGATGGCTACACCTTC
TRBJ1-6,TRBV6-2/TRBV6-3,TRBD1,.,CASSRSPGQGKSPLHF,TGTGCCAGCAGTCGGAGCCCGGGACAGGGGAAATCACCCCTCCACTTT
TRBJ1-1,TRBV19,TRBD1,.,CASRGQGAGNTEAFF,TGTGCCAGTAGGGGGCAGGGGGCAGGGAACACTGAAGCTTTCTTT
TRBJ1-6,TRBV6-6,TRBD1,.,CASSSGRQGRNSPLHF,TGTGCCAGCAGTTCAGGTCGACAGGGACGTAATTCACCCCTCCACTTT
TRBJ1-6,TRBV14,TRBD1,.,CASSQQGAGSPLHF,TGTGCCAGCAGCCAACAGGGGGCGGGTTCACCCCTCCACTTT
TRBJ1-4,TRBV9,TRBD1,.,CASSRAGQEKLFF,TGTGCCAGCAGCAGGGCGGGACAGGAAAAACTGTTTTTT
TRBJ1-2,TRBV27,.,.,CASSPRDLYGYTF,TGTGCCAGCAGCCCGCGGGATCTCTATGGCTACACCTTC
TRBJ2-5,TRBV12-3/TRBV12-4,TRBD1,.,CASRWTGEETQYF,TGTGCCAGCAGATGGACAGGCGAAGAGACCCAGTACTTC
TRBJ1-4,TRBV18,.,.,CASSLGNSENEKLFF,TGTGCCAGCTCACTCGGGAACAGCGAAAATGAAAAACTGTTTTTT
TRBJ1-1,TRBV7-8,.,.,CASSWIGANTEAFF,TGTGCCAGCAGCTGGATTGGGGCGAACACTGAAGCTTTCTTT
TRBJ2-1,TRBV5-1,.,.,CASSANRENEQFF,TGCGCCAGCAGCGCAAACAGGGAGAATGAGCAGTTCTTC
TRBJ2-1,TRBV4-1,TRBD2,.,CASSQVIAGGNIYNEQFF,TGCGCCAGCAGCCAAGTTATAGCGGGGGGAAACATCTACAATGAGCAGTTCTTC
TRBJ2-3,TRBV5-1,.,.,CASSFSRADTQYF,TGCGCCAGCAGCTTCTCCCGGGCAGATACGCAGTATTTT
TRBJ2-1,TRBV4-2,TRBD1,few,CASSQDLDRGLNEQFF,TGTGCCAGCAGCCAAGATTTGGACAGGGGGCTGAATGAGCAGTTCTTC
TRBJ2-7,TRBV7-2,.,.,CASSRFRGSYEQYF,TGTGCCAGCAGTCGTTTCAGGGGCTCCTACGAGCAGTACTTC
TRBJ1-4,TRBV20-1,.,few,CSASLPPEKLFF,TGCAGTGCTAGTCTACCCCCCGAAAAACTGTTTTTT